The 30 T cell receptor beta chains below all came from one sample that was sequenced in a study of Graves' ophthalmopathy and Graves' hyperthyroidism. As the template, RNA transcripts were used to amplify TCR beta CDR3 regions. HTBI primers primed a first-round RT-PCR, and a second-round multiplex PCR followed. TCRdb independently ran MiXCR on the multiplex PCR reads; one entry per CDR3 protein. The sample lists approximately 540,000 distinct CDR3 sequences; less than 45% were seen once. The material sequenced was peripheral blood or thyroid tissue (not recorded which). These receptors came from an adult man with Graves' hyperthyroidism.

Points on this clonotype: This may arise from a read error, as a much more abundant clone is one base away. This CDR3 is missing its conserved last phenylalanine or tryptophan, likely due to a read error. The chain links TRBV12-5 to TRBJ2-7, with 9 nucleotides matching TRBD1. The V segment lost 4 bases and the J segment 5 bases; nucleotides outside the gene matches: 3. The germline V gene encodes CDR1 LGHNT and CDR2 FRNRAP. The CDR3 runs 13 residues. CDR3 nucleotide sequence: TGTGCTAGTGGTTCATACAGGGGGCACGAGCAGTACCTC. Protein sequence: CASGSYRGHEQYL.

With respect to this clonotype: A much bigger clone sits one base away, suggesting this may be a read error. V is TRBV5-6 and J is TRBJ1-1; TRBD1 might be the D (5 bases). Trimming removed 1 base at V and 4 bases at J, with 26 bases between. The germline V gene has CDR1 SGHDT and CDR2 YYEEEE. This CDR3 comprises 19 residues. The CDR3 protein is CASSLRRTGTPSSGTEAFF. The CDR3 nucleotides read TGTGCCAGCAGCTTGAGGCGCACAGGTACGCCCTCCAGTGGCACTGAAGCTTTCTTT.

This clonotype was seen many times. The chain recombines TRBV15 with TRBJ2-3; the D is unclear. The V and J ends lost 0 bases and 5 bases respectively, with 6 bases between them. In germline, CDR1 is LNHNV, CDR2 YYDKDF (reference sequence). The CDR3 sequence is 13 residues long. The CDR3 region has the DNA TGTGCCACCAGCAGAGATCCTCAAGATACGCAGTATTTT. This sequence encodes CATSRDPQDTQYF. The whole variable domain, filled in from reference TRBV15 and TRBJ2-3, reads DAMVIQNPRYQVTQFGKPVTLSCSQTLNHNVMYWYQQKSSQAPKLLFHYYDKDFNNEADTPDNFQSRRPNTSFCFLDIRSPGLGDTAMYLCATSRDPQDTQYFGPGTRLTVL.

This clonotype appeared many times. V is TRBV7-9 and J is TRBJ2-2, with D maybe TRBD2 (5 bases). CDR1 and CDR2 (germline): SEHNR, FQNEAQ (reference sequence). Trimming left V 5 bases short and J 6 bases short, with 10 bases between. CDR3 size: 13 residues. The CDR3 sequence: CASSPWGAGELFF. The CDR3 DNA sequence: TGTGCCAGCAGCCCTTGGGGAGCCGGGGAGCTGTTTTTT.

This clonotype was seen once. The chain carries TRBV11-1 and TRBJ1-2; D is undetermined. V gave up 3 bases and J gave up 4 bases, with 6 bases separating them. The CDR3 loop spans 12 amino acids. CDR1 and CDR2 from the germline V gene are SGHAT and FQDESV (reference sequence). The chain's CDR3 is CASSFGVYGYTF. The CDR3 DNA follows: TGTGCCAGCAGCTTCGGGGTCTATGGCTACACCTTC.

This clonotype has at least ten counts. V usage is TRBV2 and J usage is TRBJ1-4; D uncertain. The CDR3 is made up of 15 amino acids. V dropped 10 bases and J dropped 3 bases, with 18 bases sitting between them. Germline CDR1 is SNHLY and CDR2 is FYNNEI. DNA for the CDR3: TGTGCCACCTCTCTGAGCGGGATCGCTAATGAAAAACTGTTTTTT. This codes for CATSLSGIANEKLFF.

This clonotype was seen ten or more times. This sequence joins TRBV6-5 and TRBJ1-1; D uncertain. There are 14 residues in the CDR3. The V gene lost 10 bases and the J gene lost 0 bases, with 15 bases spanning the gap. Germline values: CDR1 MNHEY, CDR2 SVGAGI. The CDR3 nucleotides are TGTGCCACCTCAGAGAGACACTTGAACACTGAAGCTTTCTTT. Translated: CATSERHLNTEAFF.

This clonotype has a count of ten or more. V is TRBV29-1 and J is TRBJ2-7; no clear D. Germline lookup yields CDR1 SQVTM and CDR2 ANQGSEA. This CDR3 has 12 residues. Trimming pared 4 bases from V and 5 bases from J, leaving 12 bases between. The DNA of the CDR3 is TGCAGCGTTGTAGGTGCTCCCGACGAGCAGTACTTC. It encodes CSVVGAPDEQYF.

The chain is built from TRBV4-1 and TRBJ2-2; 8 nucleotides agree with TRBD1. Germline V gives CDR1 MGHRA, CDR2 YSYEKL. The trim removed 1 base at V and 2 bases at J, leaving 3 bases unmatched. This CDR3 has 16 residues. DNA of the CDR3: TGCGCCAGCAGCCAAGGACAGGGGATAAACACCGGGGAGCTGTTTTTT. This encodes CASSQGQGINTGELFF.

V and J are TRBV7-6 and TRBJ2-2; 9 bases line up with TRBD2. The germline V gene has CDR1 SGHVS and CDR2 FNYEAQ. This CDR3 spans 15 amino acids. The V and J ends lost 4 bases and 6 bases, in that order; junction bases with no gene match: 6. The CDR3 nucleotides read TGTGCCAGCAGCTCCGCGGGGGGGGTCCCCGGGGAGCTGTTTTTT. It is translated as CASSSAGGVPGELFF.

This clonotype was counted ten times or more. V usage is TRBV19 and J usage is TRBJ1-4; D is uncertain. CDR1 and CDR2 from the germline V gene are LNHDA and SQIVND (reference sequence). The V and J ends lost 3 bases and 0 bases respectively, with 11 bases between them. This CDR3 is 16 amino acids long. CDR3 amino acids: CASSIEIGATNEKLFF. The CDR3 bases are TGTGCCAGTAGTATCGAAATAGGAGCAACTAATGAAAAACTGTTTTTT.

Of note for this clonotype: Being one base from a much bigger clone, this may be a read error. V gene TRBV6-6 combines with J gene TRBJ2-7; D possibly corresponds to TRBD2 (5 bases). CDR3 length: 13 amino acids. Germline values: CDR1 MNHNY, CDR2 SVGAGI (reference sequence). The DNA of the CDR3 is TGTGTCAGCAGTTACTCCGGGAAGTACGAGCAGTACTTC. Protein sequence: CVSSYSGKYEQYF.

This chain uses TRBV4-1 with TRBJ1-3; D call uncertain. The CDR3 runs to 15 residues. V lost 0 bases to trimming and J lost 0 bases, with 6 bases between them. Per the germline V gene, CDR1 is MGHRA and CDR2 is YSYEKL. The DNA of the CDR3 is TGCGCCAGCAGCCAAGAAATCTCCTCTGGAAACACCATATATTTT. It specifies CASSQEISSGNTIYF.

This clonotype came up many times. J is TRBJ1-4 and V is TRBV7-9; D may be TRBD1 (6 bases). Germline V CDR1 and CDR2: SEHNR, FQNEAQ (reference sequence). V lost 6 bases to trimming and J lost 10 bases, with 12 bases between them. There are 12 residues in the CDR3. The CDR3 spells CASSRDTRKLFF. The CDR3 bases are TGTGCCAGCAGTCGGGACACTCGAAAACTGTTTTTT.

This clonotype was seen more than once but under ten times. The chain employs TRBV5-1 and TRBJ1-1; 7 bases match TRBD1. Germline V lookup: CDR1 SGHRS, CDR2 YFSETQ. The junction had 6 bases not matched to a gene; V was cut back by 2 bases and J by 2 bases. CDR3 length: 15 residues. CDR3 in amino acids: CASSLLQGKNTEAFF. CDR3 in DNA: TGCGCCAGCAGCTTATTACAGGGGAAAAACACTGAAGCTTTCTTT. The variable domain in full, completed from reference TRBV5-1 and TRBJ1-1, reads KAGVTQTPRYLIKTRGQQVTLSCSPISGHRSVSWYQQTPGQGLQFLFEYFSETQRNKGNFPGRFSGRQFSNSRSEMNVSTLELGDSALYLCASSLLQGKNTEAFFGQGTRLTVV.

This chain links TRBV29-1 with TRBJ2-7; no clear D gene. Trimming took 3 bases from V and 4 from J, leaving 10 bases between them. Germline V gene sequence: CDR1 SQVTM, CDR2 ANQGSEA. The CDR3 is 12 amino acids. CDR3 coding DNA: TGCAGCGTTGAGTCCCTCGCATACGAGCAGTACTTC. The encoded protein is CSVESLAYEQYF.

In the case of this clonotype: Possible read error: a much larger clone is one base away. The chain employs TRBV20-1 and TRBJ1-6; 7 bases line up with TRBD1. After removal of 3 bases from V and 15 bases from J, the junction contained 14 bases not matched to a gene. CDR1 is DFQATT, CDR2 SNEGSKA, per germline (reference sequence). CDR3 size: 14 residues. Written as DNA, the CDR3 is TGCAGTGCTAGTGGACAGGTGCCGGTCCCCCGCCTCCACTTT. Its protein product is CSASGQVPVPRLHF.

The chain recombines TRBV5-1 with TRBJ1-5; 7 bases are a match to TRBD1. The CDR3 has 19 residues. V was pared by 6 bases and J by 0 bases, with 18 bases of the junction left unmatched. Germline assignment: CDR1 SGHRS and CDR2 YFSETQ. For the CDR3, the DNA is TGCGCCAGCATTATGGAGGGTCCCACACAGGGGTATAGCAATCAGCCCCAGCATTTT. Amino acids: CASIMEGPTQGYSNQPQHF.

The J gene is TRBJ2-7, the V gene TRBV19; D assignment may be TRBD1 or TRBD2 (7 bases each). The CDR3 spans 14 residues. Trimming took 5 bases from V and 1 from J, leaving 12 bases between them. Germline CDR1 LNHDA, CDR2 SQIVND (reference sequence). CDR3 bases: TGTGCCAGTAGTTCAGGGGGGGATTCCTACGAGCAGTACTTC. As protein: CASSSGGDSYEQYF.

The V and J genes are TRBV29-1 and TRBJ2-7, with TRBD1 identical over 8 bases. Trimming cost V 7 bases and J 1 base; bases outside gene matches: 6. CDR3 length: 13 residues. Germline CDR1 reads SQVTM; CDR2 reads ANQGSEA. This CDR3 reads CSGDRGPSYEQYF. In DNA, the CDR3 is TGCAGCGGCGACAGGGGCCCTTCCTACGAGCAGTACTTC.

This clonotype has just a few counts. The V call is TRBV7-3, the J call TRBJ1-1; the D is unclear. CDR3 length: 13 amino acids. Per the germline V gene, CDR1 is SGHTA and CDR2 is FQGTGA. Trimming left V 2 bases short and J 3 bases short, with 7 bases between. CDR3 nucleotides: TGTGCCAGCAGCTTAGTTCCGGACACTGAAGCTTTCTTT. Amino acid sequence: CASSLVPDTEAFF.

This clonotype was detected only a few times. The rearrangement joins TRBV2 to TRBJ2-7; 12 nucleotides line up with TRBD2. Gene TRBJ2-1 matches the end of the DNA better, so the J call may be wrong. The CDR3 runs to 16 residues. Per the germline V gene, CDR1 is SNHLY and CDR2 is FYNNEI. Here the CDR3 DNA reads TGTGCCAGCAGTGAACTAGCGGGAGGGGTGGACAATGAGCAGTTCTTC. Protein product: CASSELAGGVDNEQFF.

CDR3 sequence (DNA): TGTGCCTCCACTGTAGAGGCGGAGGGTCAGCCCCAGTACTTC. It translates to CASTVEAEGQPQYF. The chain links TRBV7-6 to TRBJ2-5; possible D gene TRBD2, 6 bases. Trimming removed 11 bases from V and 9 bases from J, with 25 bases in between. CDR3 length: 14 residues. The germline CDR1 and CDR2 sequences are SGHVS and FNYEAQ.

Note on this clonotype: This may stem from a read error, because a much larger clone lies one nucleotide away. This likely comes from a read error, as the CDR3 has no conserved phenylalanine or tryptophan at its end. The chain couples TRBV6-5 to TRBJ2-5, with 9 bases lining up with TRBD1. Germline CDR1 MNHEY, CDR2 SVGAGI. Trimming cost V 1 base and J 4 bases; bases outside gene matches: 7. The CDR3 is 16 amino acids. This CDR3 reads CASSYLTGTGRETQYL. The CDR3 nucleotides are TGTGCCAGCAGTTACTTAACCGGGACAGGGAGAGAGACCCAGTACCTC.

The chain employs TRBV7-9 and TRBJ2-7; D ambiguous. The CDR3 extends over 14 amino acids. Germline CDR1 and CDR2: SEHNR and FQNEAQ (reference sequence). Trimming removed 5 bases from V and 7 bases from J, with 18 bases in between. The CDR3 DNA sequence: TGTGCCAGCAGCCCGAGGACCCTCAACAATGAGCAGTACTTC. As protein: CASSPRTLNNEQYF.

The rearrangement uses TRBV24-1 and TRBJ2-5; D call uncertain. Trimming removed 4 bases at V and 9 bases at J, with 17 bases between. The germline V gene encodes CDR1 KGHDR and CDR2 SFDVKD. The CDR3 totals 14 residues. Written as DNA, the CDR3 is TGTGCCACCAGTGACAGAAGATACGGTCAGCCCCAGTACTTC. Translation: CATSDRRYGQPQYF.

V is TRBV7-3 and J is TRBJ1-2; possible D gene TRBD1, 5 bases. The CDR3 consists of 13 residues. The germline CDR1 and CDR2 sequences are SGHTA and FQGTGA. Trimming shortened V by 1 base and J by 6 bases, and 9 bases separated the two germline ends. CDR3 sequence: CASSLSRVDGYTF. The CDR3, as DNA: TGTGCCAGCAGCTTAAGCAGGGTTGATGGCTACACCTTC.

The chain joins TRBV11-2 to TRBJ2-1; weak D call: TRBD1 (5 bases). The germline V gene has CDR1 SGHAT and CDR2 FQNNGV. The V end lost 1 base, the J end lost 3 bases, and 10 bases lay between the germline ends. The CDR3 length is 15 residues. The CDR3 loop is CASSLAPQGYNEQFF. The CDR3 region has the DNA TGTGCCAGCAGCTTAGCACCTCAGGGCTACAATGAGCAGTTCTTC.

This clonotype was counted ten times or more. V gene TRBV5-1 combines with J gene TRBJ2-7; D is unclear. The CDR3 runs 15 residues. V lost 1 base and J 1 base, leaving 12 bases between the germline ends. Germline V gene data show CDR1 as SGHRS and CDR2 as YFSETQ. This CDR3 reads CASSLYSFTSYEQYF. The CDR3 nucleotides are TGCGCCAGCAGCTTGTACTCCTTCACTTCCTACGAGCAGTACTTC. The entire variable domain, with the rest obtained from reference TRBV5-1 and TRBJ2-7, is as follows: KAGVTQTPRYLIKTRGQQVTLSCSPISGHRSVSWYQQTPGQGLQFLFEYFSETQRNKGNFPGRFSGRQFSNSRSEMNVSTLELGDSALYLCASSLYSFTSYEQYFGPGTRLTVT.

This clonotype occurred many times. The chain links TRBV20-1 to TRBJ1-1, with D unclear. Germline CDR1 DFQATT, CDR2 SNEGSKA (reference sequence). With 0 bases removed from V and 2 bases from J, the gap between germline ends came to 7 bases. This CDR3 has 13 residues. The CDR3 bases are TGCAGTGCTAGAGATCGAGGAAACACTGAAGCTTTCTTT. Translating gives CSARDRGNTEAFF.